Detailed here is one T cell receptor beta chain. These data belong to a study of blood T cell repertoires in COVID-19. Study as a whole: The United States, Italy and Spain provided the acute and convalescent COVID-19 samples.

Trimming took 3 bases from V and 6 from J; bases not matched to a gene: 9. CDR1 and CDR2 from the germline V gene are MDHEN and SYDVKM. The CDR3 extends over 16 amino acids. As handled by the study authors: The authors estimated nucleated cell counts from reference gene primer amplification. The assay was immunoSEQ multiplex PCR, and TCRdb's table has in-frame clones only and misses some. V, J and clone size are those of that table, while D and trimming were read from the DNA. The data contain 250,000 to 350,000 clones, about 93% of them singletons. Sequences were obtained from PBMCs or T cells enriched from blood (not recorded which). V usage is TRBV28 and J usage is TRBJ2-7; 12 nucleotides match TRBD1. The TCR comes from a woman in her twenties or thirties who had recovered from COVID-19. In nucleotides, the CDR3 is TGTGCCAGCAGTTTCCCCCAGGGACAGGGGGCTTTCGAGCAGTACTTC. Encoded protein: CASSFPQGQGAFEQYF. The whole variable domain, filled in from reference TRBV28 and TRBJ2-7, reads DVKVTQSSRYLVKRTGEKVFLECVQDMDHENMFWYRQDPGLGLRLIYFSYDVKMKEKGDIPEGYSVSREKKERFSLILESASTNQTSMYLCASSFPQGQGAFEQYFGPGTRLTVT.